Sequencing of this TCR beta chain was carried out in a study of cytomegalovirus exposure and HLA in healthy donors. For this clone: The antigen remains unidentified.

The CDR3 runs to 16 residues. CDR1 and CDR2 from the germline V gene are LNHNV and YYDKDF (reference sequence). Losses at the gene ends were 0 bases for V and 8 bases for J; bases not matched to a gene: 7. Findings and caveats of the study: Cytomegalovirus-associated status was assigned to about 170 TCR beta chains. Clusters of TCRs from the first cohort tended to co-occur in the roughly 120 validation repertoires (as a later analysis found).

Measured with immunoSEQ multiplex PCR; TCRdb has only the in-frame clones, and not every one. The sample consists of under 200,000 clones, roughly nine tenths of them appearing once. The sequence was collected from a woman aged 18-29 years in good health and CMV-seropositive. This chain uses TRBV15 with TRBJ2-1; 10 bases match TRBD2. Sequenced material: PBMCs. The CDR3 coding sequence is TGTGCCACCAGCAGAGATCCTAGCGGGAGAAGAGATGAGCAGTTCTTC. Residues: CATSRDPSGRRDEQFF. Full variable domain (missing parts from reference TRBV15 and TRBJ2-1): DAMVIQNPRYQVTQFGKPVTLSCSQTLNHNVMYWYQQKSSQAPKLLFHYYDKDFNNEADTPDNFQSRRPNTSFCFLDIRSPGLGDTAMYLCATSRDPSGRRDEQFFGPGTRLTVL.